This T cell receptor beta chain was found in a study of OX40 agonist ivuxolimab in advanced cancers. On the study more broadly: Three patients got partial responses; one had hepatocellular carcinoma and two had cutaneous melanoma.

The assay was immunoSEQ multiplex PCR, and TCRdb's table has in-frame clones only and misses some. Among around 100,000 clones listed, about 89% were seen once. The germline V gene encodes CDR1 SGHNT and CDR2 YYREEE (reference sequence). CDR3 length: 18 amino acids. V dropped 4 bases and J dropped 2; count of bases not matched to a gene: 9. The J gene is TRBJ2-3, the V gene TRBV5-4; 14 nucleotides agree with TRBD2. This receptor was taken from an adult with an advanced solid tumor such as melanoma, head and neck, liver or kidney cancer. Sequenced here: CD4+ or CD8+ T cells sorted from blood, sampled in a trial of the OX40 agonist ivuxolimab. CDR3 amino acids: CASSTGLAGAPFTDTQYF. For the CDR3, the DNA is TGTGCCAGCAGCACGGGACTAGCGGGAGCTCCCTTCACAGATACGCAGTATTTT.